This T cell receptor (beta chain) was documented in a study of chemoradiotherapy in HPV16-positive cancers. Study findings and constraints: HPV-specific T cells were functionally defined from only two HPV16-positive patients. Candidate HPV-specific clones and E7-related TCR motifs grew in tumor during treatment.

Details on this clone: Its antigen remains unidentified.

The V and J ends lost 6 bases and 3 bases respectively, with 24 bases between them. Germline values: CDR1 MDHEN, CDR2 SYDVKM. The length of the CDR3 is 17 residues. Some clones are missing from TCRdb's copy, which holds only in-frame ones; the method was immunoSEQ multiplex PCR. The sample lists 6,500 to 8,500 clones, roughly four fifths seen once, with roughly 6.8% in the top ten. The source material was tumor tissue, sampled from a patient who underwent chemoradiotherapy. The sequence was obtained from a human donor with HPV-associated anogenital cancer. This chain connects TRBV28 to TRBJ2-7, with D tentatively TRBD1 or TRBD2 (5 bases each). The CDR3 DNA reads TGTGCCAGCAGACTTACCCCGCCGGGACGGGACCTCTACGAGCAGTACTTC. Its translation is CASRLTPPGRDLYEQYF. Complete variable domain (other parts from reference TRBV28 and TRBJ2-7): DVKVTQSSRYLVKRTGEKVFLECVQDMDHENMFWYRQDPGLGLRLIYFSYDVKMKEKGDIPEGYSVSREKKERFSLILESASTNQTSMYLCASRLTPPGRDLYEQYFGPGTRLTVT.